This T cell receptor beta chain was recovered during a study of shared clonotypes between healthy human individuals. Study overall: CD8 memory received one plate per donor, CD8 naive two, CD4 memory three and CD4 naive three. Overall study results and limits: Naive subsets, compared against memory subsets, generally had larger estimated richness values.

For each subset, genomic DNA was distributed in equal portions over several immunoSEQ plates. Tens of thousands of T cell genomes (roughly 190 ng DNA) went into each sorted-subset replicate. Profiling relied on immunoSEQ multiplex PCR, and the TCRdb table lists in-frame clones only, not all of them. This table holds approximately 2.5 million clones, roughly nine tenths found once. Trimming removed 6 bases at V and 3 bases at J, with 15 bases between. Germline V CDR1 and CDR2: SNHLY, FYNNEI. CDR3 length equals 14 residues. In regard to this clone: Its antigen is still unknown.

The receptor was derived from a man between 18 and 35 years old in good health. This chain uses TRBV2 with TRBJ2-7, with D perhaps matching TRBD1 or TRBD2 (5 bases each). The sequencing sample was made of naive CD4+ T cells sorted from blood. The subset is: CD45RA+ positively selected. CDR3 DNA: TGTGCCAGCAGGACCGGGACCGAGGGCTACGAGCAGTACTTC. Its protein is CASRTGTEGYEQYF.